A selection of T cell receptor beta chains follows, all from one sample in a study of control samples from healthy donors and cancer patients. The table came from immunoSEQ multiplex PCR; TCRdb's copy has only in-frame clones and leaves some out. The table lists approximately 160,000 clones, 94% of them singletons. The sequenced sample consisted of blood. Every receptor here comes from a woman aged 18 to 35 in good health. Both conserved end residues are part of each CDR3. A D gene is named only where the DNA matches it firmly. Rows give clone size only sometimes, using once, few, many, or a class for an expanded clone.

TRBJ2-1,.,.,TRBV7-9,TGTGCCAGCAGCTTACCCAGGACAGCCTACAATGAGCAGTTCTTC,CASSLPRTAYNEQFF
TRBJ2-2,.,.,TRBV6-5,TGTGCCAGCAGCCGACTTAACACCGGGGAGCTGTTTTTT,CASSRLNTGELFF
TRBJ2-4,.,TRBD1,TRBV5-1,TGCGCCAGCAGCTTGGGCTCTTGGACAGGGCGCCTAGCCAAAAACATTCAGTACTTC,CASSLGSWTGRLAKNIQYF
TRBJ2-7,.,.,TRBV29-1,TGCAGCGTTGAAGAGGGGGGTTCTTACGAGCAGTACTTC,CSVEEGGSYEQYF
TRBJ1-1,.,.,TRBV5-1,TGCGCCAGCAAACGATGGGGCGTAGACACTGAAGCTTTCTTT,CASKRWGVDTEAFF
TRBJ1-4,.,.,TRBV28,TGTGCCAGCAGACGCCGGGACCTCCGAGGTGGTGAAAAACTGTTTTTT,CASRRRDLRGGEKLFF
TRBJ2-1,.,TRBD2,TRBV6-4,TGTGCCAGCAGCGGGACTAGCGGGGGCAATGAGCAGTTCTTC,CASSGTSGGNEQFF
TRBJ2-1,.,.,TRBV6-2/TRBV6-3,TGTGCCAGCAGCAGGACAACGAGAACCTACAATGAGCAGTTCTTC,CASSRTTRTYNEQFF
TRBJ1-2,.,.,TRBV14,TGTGCCAGCAGCCATTTCCGAGTAAGCCCTGACTATGGCTACACCTTC,CASSHFRVSPDYGYTF
TRBJ2-1,.,TRBD1,TRBV7-2,TGTGCCAGCAGCTTAGGGCAGGGGGCTTACAATGAGCAGTTCTTC,CASSLGQGAYNEQFF
TRBJ1-2,.,.,TRBV6-2/TRBV6-3,TGTGCCAGCAGTTACCCCCCGGACAAGTATGGCTACACCTTC,CASSYPPDKYGYTF
TRBJ2-1,.,.,TRBV4-3,TGCGCCAGCAGTCCCTACCCGTCCCACAATGAGCAGTTCTTC,CASSPYPSHNEQFF
TRBJ1-1,.,.,TRBV7-9,TGTGCCAGCAGCCCCGGACAGCTGAACACTGAAGCTTTCTTT,CASSPGQLNTEAFF
TRBJ1-2,.,TRBD1,TRBV24-1,TGTGCCACCAGTGATTCCAGGGGGAGCCGCTATGGCTACACCTTC,CATSDSRGSRYGYTF
TRBJ1-2,once,.,TRBV7-9,TGTGCCAGCAGCTTAGGGACATCTGACGGCTACACCTTC,CASSLGTSDGYTF
TRBJ1-1,.,.,TRBV11-3,TGTGCCAGCAGCTCCCCGACGGGGGGGTTGGCCACTGAAGCTTTCTTT,CASSSPTGGLATEAFF